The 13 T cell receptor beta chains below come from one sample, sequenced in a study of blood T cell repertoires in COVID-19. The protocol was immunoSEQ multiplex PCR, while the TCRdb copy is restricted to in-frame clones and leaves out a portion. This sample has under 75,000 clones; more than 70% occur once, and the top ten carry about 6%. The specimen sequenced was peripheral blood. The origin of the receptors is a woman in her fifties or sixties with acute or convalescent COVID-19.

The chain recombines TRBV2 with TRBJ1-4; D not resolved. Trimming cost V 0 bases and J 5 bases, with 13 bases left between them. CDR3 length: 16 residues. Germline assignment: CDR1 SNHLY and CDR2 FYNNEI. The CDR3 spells CASSEALWTTNEKLFF. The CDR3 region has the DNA TGTGCCAGCAGTGAAGCGCTTTGGACTACGAATGAAAAACTGTTTTTT.

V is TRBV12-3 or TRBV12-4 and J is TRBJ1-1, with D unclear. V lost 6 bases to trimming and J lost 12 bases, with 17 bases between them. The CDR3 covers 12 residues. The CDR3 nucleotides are TGTGCCAGCAGCCAGTCGACGGGGAGGCCTTTCTTT. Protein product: CASSQSTGRPFF.

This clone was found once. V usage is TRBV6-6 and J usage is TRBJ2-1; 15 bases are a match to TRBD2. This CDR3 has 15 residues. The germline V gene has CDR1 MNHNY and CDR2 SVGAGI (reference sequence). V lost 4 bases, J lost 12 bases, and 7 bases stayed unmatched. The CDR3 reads CASSSVGTSGGWQFF. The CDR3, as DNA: TGTGCCAGCAGTTCGGTAGGGACTAGCGGGGGGTGGCAGTTCTTC.

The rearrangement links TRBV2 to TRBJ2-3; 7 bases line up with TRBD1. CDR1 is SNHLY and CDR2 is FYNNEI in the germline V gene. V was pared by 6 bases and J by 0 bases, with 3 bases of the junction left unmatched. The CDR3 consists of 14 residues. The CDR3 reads CASSGTVSTDTQYF. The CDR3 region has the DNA TGTGCCAGCAGCGGGACAGTTAGCACAGATACGCAGTATTTT. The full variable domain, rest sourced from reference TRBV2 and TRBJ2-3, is EPEVTQTPSHQVTQMGQEVILRCVPISNHLYFYWYRQILGQKVEFLVSFYNNEISEKSEIFDDQFSVERPDGSNFTLKIRSTKLEDSAMYFCASSGTVSTDTQYFGPGTRLTVL.

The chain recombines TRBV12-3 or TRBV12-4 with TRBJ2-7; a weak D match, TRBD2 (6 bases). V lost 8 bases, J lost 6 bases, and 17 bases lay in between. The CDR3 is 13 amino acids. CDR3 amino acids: CASGLAGPSEQYF. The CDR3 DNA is TGTGCCAGCGGGCTGGCGGGGCCCAGCGAGCAGTACTTC.

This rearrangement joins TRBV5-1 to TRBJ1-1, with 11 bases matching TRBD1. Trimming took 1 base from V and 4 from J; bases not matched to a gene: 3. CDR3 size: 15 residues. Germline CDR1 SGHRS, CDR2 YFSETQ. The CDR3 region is CASSLTGTGGTEAFF. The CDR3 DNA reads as TGCGCCAGCAGCTTGACCGGGACAGGGGGCACTGAAGCTTTCTTT.

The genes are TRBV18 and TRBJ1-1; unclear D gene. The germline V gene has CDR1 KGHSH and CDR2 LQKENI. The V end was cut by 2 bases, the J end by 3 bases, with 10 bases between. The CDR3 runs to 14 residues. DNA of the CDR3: TGTGCCAGCTCACCAACGAGCCTGGACACTGAAGCTTTCTTT. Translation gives CASSPTSLDTEAFF.

The CDR3 is CASSYAGLGYQETQYF. The CDR3 bases are TGTGCCAGCAGTTACGCGGGGTTAGGGTACCAAGAGACCCAGTACTTC. V usage is TRBV6-5 and J usage is TRBJ2-5, with a weak D call TRBD2 (6 bases). Germline V gives CDR1 MNHEY, CDR2 SVGAGI. With 2 bases removed from V and 0 bases from J, the gap between germline ends came to 13 bases. The CDR3 length is 16 residues.

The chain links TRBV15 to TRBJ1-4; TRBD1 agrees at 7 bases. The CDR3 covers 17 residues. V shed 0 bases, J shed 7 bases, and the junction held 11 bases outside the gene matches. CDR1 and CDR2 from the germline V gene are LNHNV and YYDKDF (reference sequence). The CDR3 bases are TGTGCCACCAGCAGAGATTACAGTTTGACAGGGCCTGAAAAACTGTTTTTT. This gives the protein CATSRDYSLTGPEKLFF.

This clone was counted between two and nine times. CDR3 DNA: TGTGCCAGCAGCGTAGGCTCAGGGAAGGGTGATTCACCCCTCCACTTT. Translated: CASSVGSGKGDSPLHF. The V gene is TRBV9, the J gene TRBJ1-6; the D gene is possibly TRBD1 (5 bases). CDR1 and CDR2 (germline): SGDLS, YYNGEE. The germline V and J ends were trimmed by 0 bases and 8 bases, with 15 bases remaining between them. The CDR3 is 16 amino acids.

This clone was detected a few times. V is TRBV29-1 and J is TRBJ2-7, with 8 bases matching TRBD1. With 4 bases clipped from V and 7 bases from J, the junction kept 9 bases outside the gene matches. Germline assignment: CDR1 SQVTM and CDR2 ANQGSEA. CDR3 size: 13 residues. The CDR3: CSVASTGAGEQYF. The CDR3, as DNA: TGCAGCGTTGCTTCGACAGGGGCAGGAGAGCAGTACTTC.

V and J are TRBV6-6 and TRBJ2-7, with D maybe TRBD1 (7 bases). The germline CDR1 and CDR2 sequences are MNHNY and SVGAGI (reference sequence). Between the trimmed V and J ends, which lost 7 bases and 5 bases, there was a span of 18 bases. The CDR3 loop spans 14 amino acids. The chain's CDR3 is CASTPLGGGNEQYF. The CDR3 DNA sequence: TGTGCCAGCACGCCCTTAGGGGGCGGGAACGAGCAGTACTTC.

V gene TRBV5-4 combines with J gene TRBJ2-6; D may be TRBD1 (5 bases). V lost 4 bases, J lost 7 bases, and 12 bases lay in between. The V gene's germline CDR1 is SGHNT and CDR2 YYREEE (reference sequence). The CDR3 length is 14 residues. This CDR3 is CASSPRQNANVLTF. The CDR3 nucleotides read TGTGCCAGCAGCCCAAGACAGAACGCCAACGTCCTGACTTTC.